This T cell receptor beta chain derives from a study of Ad26.COV2.S vaccination and SARS-CoV-2 variants. Profiled with immunoSEQ multiplex PCR; TCRdb holds only in-frame clones, not every one. The profile shows around 340,000 clones, roughly 89% of them singletons. Described treatment: around 19 received Ad26.COV2.S at low or high dose, single or two shots; about five received placebo; per-sample allocation not given. Following the first vaccine or placebo injection, samples were taken on day 63. Germline V gene data show CDR1 as SGHVS and CDR2 as FQNEAQ. V was shortened by 5 bases and J by 6 bases, with 14 bases between the two germline ends. The CDR3 totals 13 residues.

The TCR was taken from a person aged 18-65 years who received the Ad26.COV2.S COVID-19 vaccine or a placebo. The material sequenced was peripheral blood, taken in a trial of Ad26.COV2.S vaccine versus placebo. The rearrangement uses TRBV7-8 and TRBJ2-7; D uncertain. CDR3 sequence: CASSPLPGAEQYF. The CDR3 bases are TGTGCCAGCAGCCCGCTCCCGGGCGCCGAGCAGTACTTC.